Sequencing of this T cell receptor (beta chain) was carried out in a study of T cell responses to AZD1222 COVID-19 vaccine. Clones were read by immunoSEQ multiplex PCR, and TCRdb kept only the in-frame ones, dropping some. The table includes some 200,000 clones, roughly 94% detected once. The ends were cut back, 10 bases at V and 6 bases at J, with 15 bases in the middle. The CDR3 covers 12 residues. Germline V CDR1 and CDR2: SGHNT, YYREEE (reference sequence). Study-level findings and limits: All repertoire sampling was performed exclusively after the peak T cell response. Of the AZD1222 recipients, only 5 to 7 were seropositive at baseline.

Comments on this clone: The antigen remains undetermined.

This rearrangement joins TRBV5-4 to TRBJ2-3; possibly TRBD1 or TRBD2 for D (5 bases each). The input for sequencing was peripheral blood, taken 28 days after the second dose of the MenACWY control vaccine. The receptor's source is an adult who received the MenACWY meningococcal vaccine as a control. The CDR3 DNA reads TGTGCCGGGGGAGCGGACCCGGATACGCAGTATTTT. This sequence encodes CAGGADPDTQYF.